The clone carrying this TCR beta chain has a handful of counts. This sample was taken from a study of blood T cell repertoires in COVID-19. Germline values: CDR1 SEHNR, CDR2 FQNEAQ (reference sequence). The CDR3 totals 13 residues. The V gene lost 5 bases and the J gene lost 1 base, with 8 bases spanning the gap. This table comes from immunoSEQ multiplex PCR, and its TCRdb copy is limited to in-frame clones, with some not included. Counted here are 45,000 to 60,000 clones, about 72% occurring once; the ten biggest clones make up roughly 5.8%. Sequencing input: PBMCs or T cells enriched from blood (not recorded which). The chain recombines TRBV7-9 with TRBJ1-2; D gene unclear. The origin of this receptor is a woman aged 45-59 years with acute COVID-19. The CDR3 is CASSPAINYGYTF. The DNA of the CDR3 is TGTGCCAGCAGCCCCGCGATTAACTATGGCTACACCTTC.